This TCR beta chain was identified in a study of beta chain features in type 1 diabetes. Since all of the isolated RNA was reverse transcribed, expressed TCRB transcripts were what got sequenced. Assay used: immunoSEQ multiplex PCR; TCRdb lists only in-frame clones, some missing. The table records about 260,000 clones, 68% of them present only once. Per the germline V gene, CDR1 is GTSNPN and CDR2 is SVGIG (reference sequence). J lost 1 base, V lost 0 bases, and 3 bases had no gene match. The CDR3 has 17 amino acids. This clone has only one observation. The sample consisted of naive CD4+ T cells from blood. The chain uses TRBV30 and TRBJ2-4, with 13 nucleotides matching TRBD2. The sequence derives from a man aged 25 to 40 in good health. The CDR3: CAWSVPGLAGAKNIQYF. CDR3 in DNA: TGTGCCTGGAGTGTACCGGGACTAGCGGGGGCCAAAAACATTCAGTACTTC.